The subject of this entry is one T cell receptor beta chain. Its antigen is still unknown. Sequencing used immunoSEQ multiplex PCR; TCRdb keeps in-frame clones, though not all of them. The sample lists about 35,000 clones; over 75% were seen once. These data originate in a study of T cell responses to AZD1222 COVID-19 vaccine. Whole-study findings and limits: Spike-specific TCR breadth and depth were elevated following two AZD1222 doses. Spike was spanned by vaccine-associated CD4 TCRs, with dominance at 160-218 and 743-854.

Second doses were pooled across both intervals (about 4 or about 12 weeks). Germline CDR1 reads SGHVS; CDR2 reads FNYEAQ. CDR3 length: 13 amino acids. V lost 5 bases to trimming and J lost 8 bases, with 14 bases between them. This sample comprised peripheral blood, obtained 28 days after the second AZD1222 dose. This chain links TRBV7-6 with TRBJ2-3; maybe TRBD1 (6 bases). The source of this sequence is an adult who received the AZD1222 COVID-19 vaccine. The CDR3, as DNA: TGTGCCAGCAGCAAACTGGGACAAGTTACGCAGTATTTT. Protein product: CASSKLGQVTQYF.